Listed here are 4 T cell receptor beta chains from one sample, sequenced in a study of OX40 agonist ivuxolimab in advanced cancers. This table comes from immunoSEQ multiplex PCR, and its TCRdb copy is limited to in-frame clones, with some not included. The sample lists about 70,000 clones, roughly 84% seen once, with about 6.3% in the top ten. The sequenced sample was CD4+ or CD8+ T cells sorted from blood, obtained in a trial of the OX40 agonist ivuxolimab. These receptors were obtained from an adult with an advanced solid tumor such as melanoma, head and neck, liver or kidney cancer.

This chain connects TRBV19 to TRBJ1-3, with D uncertain. This CDR3 contains 15 residues. Trimming cost V 7 bases and J 0 bases, with 13 bases left between them. In germline, CDR1 is LNHDA, CDR2 SQIVND (reference sequence). In DNA, the CDR3 is TGTGCCAGTACCGAAACATGGATCTCTGGAAACACCATATATTTT. Translation: CASTETWISGNTIYF.

The chain is built from TRBV25-1 and TRBJ2-7; the D gene is possibly TRBD2 (5 bases). The CDR3 length is 15 residues. Germline V gene lookup returns CDR1 MGHDK and CDR2 SYGVNS. The V end was cut by 3 bases, the J end by 0 bases, with 12 bases between. This CDR3 is CASSDPGLHSYEQYF. The CDR3 DNA reads as TGTGCCAGCAGTGACCCTGGACTGCACTCCTACGAGCAGTACTTC.

There are a few counts of this clone. The same CDR3 is also encoded by other DNA sequences in this sample. The chain is built from TRBV7-6 and TRBJ1-1; 9 bases line up with TRBD1. This CDR3 contains 16 residues. After removal of 2 bases from V and 1 base from J, the junction contained 5 bases not matched to a gene. Germline-derived CDR1 and CDR2 are SGHVS and FNYEAQ. The CDR3 protein is CASSLLPGQGNTEAFF. In DNA form, the CDR3 reads TGTGCCAGCAGCTTACTTCCGGGACAGGGGAACACTGAAGCTTTCTTT.

The J gene is TRBJ2-7, the V gene TRBV5-1; D not resolved. This CDR3 is built from 14 residues. V dropped 2 bases and J dropped 5 bases, with 14 bases sitting between them. Germline CDR1 SGHRS, CDR2 YFSETQ. The DNA of the CDR3 is TGCGCCAGCAGCTTATTTGGGGTTAGGAACGAGCAGTACTTC. Translated, it gives CASSLFGVRNEQYF. Full variable domain (outside the CDR3, taken from reference TRBV5-1 and TRBJ2-7): KAGVTQTPRYLIKTRGQQVTLSCSPISGHRSVSWYQQTPGQGLQFLFEYFSETQRNKGNFPGRFSGRQFSNSRSEMNVSTLELGDSALYLCASSLFGVRNEQYFGPGTRLTVT.